This TCR beta chain was captured by sequencing in a study of CD8+ T cells in alopecia areata. Study-wide background: Among treated patients, oral tofacitinib was administered at 5 to 10 mg twice daily.

Study-wide points: Tofacitinib significantly brought down scalp clonality and expanded CD8+ clones among top 100.

Sequencing relied on a cDNA template that was reverse transcribed from extracted RNA. Sequenced by immunoSEQ multiplex PCR; TCRdb stores in-frame clones only, minus some. Altogether more than 200,000 clones are present, roughly 44% being singletons, with the ten largest covering about 2.6%. This sample's treatment: oral pan-JAK inhibitor, 5-10 mg twice daily. About this clone: Its target is not known.

The sequencing here drew on CD4+ T cells sorted from blood, taken at roughly week 36, from a patient treated with tofacitinib. This clonotype was obtained from a human donor with alopecia areata.

CDR3 amino acids: CASSLQREVTDTQYF. In DNA form, the CDR3 reads TGCGCCAGCAGCCTTCAGCGGGAGGTCACAGATACGCAGTATTTT. The V call is TRBV4-3, the J call TRBJ2-3; 9 bases line up with TRBD2. The length of the CDR3 is 15 residues. V lost 4 bases and J lost 2; bases outside the gene matches: 4. From germline, CDR1 is LGHNA and CDR2 YSLEER.